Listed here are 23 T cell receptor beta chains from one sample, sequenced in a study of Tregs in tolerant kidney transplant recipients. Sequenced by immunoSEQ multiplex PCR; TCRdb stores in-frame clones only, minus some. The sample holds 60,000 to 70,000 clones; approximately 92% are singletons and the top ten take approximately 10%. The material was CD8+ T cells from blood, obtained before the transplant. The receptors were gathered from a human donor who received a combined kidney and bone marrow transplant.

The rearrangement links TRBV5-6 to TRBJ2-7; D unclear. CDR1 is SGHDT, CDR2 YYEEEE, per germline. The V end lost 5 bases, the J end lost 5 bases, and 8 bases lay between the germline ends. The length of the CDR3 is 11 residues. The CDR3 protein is CASSYFHEQYF. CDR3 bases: TGTGCCAGCAGTTATTTCCACGAGCAGTACTTC.

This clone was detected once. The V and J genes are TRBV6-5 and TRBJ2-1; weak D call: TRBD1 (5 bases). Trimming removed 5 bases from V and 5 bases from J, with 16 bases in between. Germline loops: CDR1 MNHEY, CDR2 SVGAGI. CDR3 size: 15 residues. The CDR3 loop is CASSRGRALNNEQFF. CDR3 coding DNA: TGTGCCAGCAGTAGGGGTAGGGCATTAAACAATGAGCAGTTCTTC.

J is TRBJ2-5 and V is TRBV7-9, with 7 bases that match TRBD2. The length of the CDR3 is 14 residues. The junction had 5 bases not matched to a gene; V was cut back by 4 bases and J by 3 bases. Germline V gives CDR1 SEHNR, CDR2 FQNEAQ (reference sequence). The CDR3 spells CASSSIRGEETQYF. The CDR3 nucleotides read TGTGCCAGCAGCTCTATACGGGGGGAAGAGACCCAGTACTTC.

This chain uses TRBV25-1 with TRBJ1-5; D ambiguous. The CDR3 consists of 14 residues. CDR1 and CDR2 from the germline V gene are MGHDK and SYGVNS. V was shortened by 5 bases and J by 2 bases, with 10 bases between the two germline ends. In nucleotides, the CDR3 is TGTGCCAGCAGTTGGGGAGGCGGCAATCAGCCCCAGCATTTT. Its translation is CASSWGGGNQPQHF.

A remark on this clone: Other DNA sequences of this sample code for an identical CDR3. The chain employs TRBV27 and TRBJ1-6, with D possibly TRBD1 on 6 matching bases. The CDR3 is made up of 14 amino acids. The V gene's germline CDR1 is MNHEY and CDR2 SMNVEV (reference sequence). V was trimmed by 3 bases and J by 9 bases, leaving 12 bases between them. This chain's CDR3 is CASSFGQSTSPLHF. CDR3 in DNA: TGTGCCAGCAGTTTTGGACAGTCAACTTCACCCCTCCACTTT.

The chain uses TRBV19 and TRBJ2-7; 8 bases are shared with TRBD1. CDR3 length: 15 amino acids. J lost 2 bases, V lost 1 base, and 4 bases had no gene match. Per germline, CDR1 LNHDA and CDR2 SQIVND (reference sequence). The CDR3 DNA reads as TGTGCCAGTAGTATAGGTTCAGGGGGCGCCTACGAGCAGTACTTC. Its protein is CASSIGSGGAYEQYF.

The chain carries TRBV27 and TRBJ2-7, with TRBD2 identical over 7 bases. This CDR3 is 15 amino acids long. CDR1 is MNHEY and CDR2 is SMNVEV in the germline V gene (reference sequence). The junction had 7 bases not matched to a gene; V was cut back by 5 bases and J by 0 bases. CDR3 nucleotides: TGTGCCAGCAGTCTCACTAGCGTGAACTCCTACGAGCAGTACTTC. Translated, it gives CASSLTSVNSYEQYF.

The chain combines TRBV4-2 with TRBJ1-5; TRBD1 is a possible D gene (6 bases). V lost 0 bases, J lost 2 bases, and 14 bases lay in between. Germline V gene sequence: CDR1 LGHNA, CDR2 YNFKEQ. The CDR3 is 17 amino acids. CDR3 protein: CASSQEGGLGGNQPQHF. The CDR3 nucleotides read TGTGCCAGCAGCCAAGAAGGGGGATTAGGGGGCAATCAGCCCCAGCATTTT.

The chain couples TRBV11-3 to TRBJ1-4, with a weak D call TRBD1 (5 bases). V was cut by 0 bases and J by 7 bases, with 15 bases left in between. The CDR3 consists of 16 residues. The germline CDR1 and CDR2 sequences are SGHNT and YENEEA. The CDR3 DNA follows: TGTGCCAGCAGCTTAGATCAGCAGGACACCGGTGAAAAACTGTTTTTT. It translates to CASSLDQQDTGEKLFF.

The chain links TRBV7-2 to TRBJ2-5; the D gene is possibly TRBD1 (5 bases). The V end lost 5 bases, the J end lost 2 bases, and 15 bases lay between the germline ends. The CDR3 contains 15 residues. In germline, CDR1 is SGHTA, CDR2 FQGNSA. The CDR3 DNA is TGTGCCAGCAGCATTAGTGTCCAGGGTCAAGAGACCCAGTACTTC. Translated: CASSISVQGQETQYF.

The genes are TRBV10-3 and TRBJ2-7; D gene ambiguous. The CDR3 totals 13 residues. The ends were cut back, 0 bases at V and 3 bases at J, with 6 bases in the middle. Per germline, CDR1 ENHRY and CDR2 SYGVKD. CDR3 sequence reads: CAISESISYEQYF. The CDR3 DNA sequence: TGTGCCATCAGTGAGTCAATTAGCTACGAGCAGTACTTC.

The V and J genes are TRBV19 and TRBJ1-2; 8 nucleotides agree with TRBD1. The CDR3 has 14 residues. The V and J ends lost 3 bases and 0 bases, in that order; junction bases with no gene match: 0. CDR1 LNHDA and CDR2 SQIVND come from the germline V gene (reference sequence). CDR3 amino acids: CASSMTGANYGYTF. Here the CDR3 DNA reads TGTGCCAGTAGTATGACAGGGGCTAACTATGGCTACACCTTC.

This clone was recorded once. The CDR3 region has the DNA TGTGCCAGCAGCCAAGACCGACTAGCGGGATTTCGCGGGGAGCTGTTTTTT. Its translation is CASSQDRLAGFRGELFF. The chain combines TRBV4-2 with TRBJ2-2; 11 nucleotides line up with TRBD2. Germline V gives CDR1 LGHNA, CDR2 YNFKEQ. This CDR3 has 17 residues. The trim removed 0 bases at V and 7 bases at J, leaving 7 bases unmatched.

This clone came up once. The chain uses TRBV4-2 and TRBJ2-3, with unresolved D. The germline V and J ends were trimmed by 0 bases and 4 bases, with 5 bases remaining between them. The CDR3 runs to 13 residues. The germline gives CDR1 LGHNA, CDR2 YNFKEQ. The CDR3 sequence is CASSQEVADTQYF. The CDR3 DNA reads TGTGCCAGCAGCCAAGAGGTAGCAGATACGCAGTATTTT.

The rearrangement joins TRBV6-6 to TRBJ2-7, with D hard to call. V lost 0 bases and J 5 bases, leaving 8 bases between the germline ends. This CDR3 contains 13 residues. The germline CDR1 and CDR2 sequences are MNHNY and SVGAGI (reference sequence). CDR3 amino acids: CASSYSTNHEQYF. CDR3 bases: TGTGCCAGCAGTTACTCCACTAACCACGAGCAGTACTTC.

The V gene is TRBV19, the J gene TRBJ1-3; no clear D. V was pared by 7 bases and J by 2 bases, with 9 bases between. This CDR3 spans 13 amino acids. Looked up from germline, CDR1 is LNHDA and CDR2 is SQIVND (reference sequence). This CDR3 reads CASTEVAGNTIYF. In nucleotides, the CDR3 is TGTGCCAGTACGGAGGTTGCTGGAAACACCATATATTTT.

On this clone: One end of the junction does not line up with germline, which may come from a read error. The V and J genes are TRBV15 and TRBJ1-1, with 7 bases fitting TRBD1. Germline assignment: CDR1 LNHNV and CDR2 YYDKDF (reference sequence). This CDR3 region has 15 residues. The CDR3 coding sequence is TGTGCCACCAGCGGAGAAACAGGGGCTGCCACTGAAGCTTTCTTT. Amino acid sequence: CATSGETGAATEAFF. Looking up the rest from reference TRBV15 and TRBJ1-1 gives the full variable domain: DAMVIQNPRYQVTQFGKPVTLSCSQTLNHNVMYWYQQKSSQAPKLLFHYYDKDFNNEADTPDNFQSRRPNTSFCFLDIRSPGLGDTAMYLCATSGETGAATEAFFGQGTRLTVV.

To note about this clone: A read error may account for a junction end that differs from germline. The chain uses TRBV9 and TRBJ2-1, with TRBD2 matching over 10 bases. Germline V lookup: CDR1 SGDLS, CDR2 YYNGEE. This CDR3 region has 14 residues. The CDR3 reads CASSEGLASAFIVF. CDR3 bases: TGTGCCAGCAGCGAGGGACTAGCGTCGGCCTTCATCGTCTTC.

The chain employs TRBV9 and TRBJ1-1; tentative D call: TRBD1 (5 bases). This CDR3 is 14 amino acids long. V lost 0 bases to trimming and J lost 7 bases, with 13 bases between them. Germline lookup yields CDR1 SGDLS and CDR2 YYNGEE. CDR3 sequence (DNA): TGTGCCAGCAGCGTAGTTTCAGGGTTGGGTGAAGCTTTCTTT. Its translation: CASSVVSGLGEAFF. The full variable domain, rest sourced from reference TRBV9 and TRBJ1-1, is DSGVTQTPKHLITATGQRVTLRCSPRSGDLSVYWYQQSLDQGLQFLIQYYNGEERAKGNILERFSAQQFPDLHSELNLSSLELGDSALYFCASSVVSGLGEAFFGQGTRLTVV.

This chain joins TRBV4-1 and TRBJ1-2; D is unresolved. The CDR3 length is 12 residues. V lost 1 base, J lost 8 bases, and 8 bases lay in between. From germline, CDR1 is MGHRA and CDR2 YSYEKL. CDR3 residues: CASSQGSQGYTF. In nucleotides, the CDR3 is TGCGCCAGCAGCCAAGGAAGCCAAGGCTACACCTTC.

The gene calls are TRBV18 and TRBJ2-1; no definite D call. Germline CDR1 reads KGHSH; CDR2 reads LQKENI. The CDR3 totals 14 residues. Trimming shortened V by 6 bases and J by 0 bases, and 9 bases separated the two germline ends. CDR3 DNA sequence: TGTGCCAGCTCTTCGGGTAGCTCCTACAATGAGCAGTTCTTC. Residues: CASSSGSSYNEQFF.

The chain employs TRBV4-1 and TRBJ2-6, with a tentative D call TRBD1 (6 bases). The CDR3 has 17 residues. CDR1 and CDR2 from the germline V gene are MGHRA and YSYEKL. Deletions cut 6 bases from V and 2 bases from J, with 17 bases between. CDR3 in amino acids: CASRPRGATTGANVLTF. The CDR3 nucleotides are TGCGCCAGCAGACCCAGGGGAGCTACTACTGGGGCCAACGTCCTGACTTTC.

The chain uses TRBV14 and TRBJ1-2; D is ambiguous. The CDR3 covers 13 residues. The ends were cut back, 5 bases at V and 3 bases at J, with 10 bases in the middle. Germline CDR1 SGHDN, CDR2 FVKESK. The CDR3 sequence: CASSSGNYYGYTF. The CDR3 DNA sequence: TGTGCCAGCAGCTCAGGCAATTACTATGGCTACACCTTC.